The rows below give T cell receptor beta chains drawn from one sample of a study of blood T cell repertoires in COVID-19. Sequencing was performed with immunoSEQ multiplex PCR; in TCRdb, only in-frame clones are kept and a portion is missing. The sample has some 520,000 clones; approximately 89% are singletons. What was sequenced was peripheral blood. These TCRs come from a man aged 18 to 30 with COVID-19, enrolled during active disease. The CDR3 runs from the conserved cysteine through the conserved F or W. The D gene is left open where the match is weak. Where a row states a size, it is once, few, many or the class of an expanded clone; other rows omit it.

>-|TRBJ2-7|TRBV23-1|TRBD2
TGCGCCAGCAGTCGGGGGGGGACTAGTTTCTTCTACGAGCAGTACTTC
CASSRGGTSFFYEQYF
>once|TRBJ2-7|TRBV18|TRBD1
TGTGCCAGCTCGCCGGGACAGCCGACCTACGAGCAGTACTTC
CASSPGQPTYEQYF
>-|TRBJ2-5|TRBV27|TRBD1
TGTGCCAGCAGACCTGGGACAGCCTCAGAGACCCAGTACTTC
CASRPGTASETQYF
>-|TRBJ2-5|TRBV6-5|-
TGTGCCATAAGACACACGTACCAAGAGACCCAGTACTTC
CAIRHTYQETQYF
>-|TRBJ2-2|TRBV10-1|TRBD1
TGCGCCAGCAGTCTAACAGGGGAGACCGGGGAGCTGTTTTTT
CASSLTGETGELFF
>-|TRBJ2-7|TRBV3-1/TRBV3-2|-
TGTGCCAGCAGCCTCCAAGCAGGGGTGGGCGAGCAGTACTTC
CASSLQAGVGEQYF
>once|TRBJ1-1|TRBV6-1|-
TGTGCCAGCAGTGAAGGACAGGTCTTGAACACTGAAGCTTTCTTT
CASSEGQVLNTEAFF
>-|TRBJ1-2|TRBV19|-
TGTGCCAGTAGTAATGGAGGGGTCTATGGCTACACCTTC
CASSNGGVYGYTF
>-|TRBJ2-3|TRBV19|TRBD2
TGTGCCAGTAGTTCCTATCCTACTAGCGGAGCCACAGATACGCAGTATTTT
CASSSYPTSGATDTQYF
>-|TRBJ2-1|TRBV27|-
TGTGCCAGCAGTACCCCCCCCGCGGCGTTGTTCTTC
CASSTPPAALFF
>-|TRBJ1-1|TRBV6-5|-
TGTGCCAGCAGCCTTCCCGGGTACACTGAAGCTTTCTTT
CASSLPGYTEAFF
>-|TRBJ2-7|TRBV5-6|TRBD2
TGTGCCAGCAGCAAGTGGCGGGAGCCCCCCTACGAGCAGTACTTC
CASSKWREPPYEQYF
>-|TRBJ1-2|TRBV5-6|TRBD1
TGTGCCAGCAGCTTGAGGTTTCGGCTAAGACAGGGGAACTATGGCTACACCTTC
CASSLRFRLRQGNYGYTF
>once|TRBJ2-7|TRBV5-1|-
TGCGCCAGCAGCTTAGGCAGGGTGTCCTACGAGCAGTACTTC
CASSLGRVSYEQYF
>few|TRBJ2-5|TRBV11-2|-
TGTGCCAGCAGCTTAGACAGCCAAGAGACCCAGTACTTC
CASSLDSQETQYF
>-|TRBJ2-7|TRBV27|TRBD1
TGTGCCAGCAGTTTCAGAGGACAGGGCTACGAGCAGTACTTC
CASSFRGQGYEQYF
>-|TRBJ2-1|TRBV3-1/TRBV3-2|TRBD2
TGTGCCAGCAGCCAACAACTAGCGGGAGTGGGGAATGAGCAGTTCTTC
CASSQQLAGVGNEQFF
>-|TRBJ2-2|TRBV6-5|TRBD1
TGTGCCAGCAGAAGGGGGCCCGGGGAGCTGTTTTTT
CASRRGPGELFF
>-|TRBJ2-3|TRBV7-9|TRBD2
TGTGCCAGCAGCATTAGCGGGTGGAGCACAGATACGCAGTATTTT
CASSISGWSTDTQYF
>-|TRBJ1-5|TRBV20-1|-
TGCAGTGCTCGTGGACAGACCAATCAGCCCCAGCATTTT
CSARGQTNQPQHF
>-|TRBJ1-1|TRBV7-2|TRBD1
TGTGCCAGCAGCTTAGTAGGGGGCAACACTGAAGCTTTCTTT
CASSLVGGNTEAFF
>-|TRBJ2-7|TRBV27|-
TGTGCCAGCAGTCCTTCGGTTAGCCCGTACGAGCAGTACTTC
CASSPSVSPYEQYF
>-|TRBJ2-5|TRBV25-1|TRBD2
TGTGCCAGCAGTGATCTTGACCTACGGGAGGGGGGGACCCAGTACTTC
CASSDLDLREGGTQYF
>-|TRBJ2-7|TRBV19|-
TGTGCCAGTAGTATCACGGGGAGCTCCTACGAGCAGTACTTC
CASSITGSSYEQYF
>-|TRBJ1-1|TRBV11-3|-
TGTGCCAGCAGCTTAGATCCAGGGGCGCAACCGGCAGCTTTCTTT
CASSLDPGAQPAAFF
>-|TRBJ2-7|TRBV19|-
TGTGCCAGTAGTATGGGCAGGGAATACGAGCAGTACTTC
CASSMGREYEQYF
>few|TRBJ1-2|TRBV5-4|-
TGTGCCAGCAGCTTGGGCCCAGGGGCGCGAGGCTACACCTTC
CASSLGPGARGYTF
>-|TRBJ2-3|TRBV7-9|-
TGTGCCAGCAGCTTGTCGGGAGTCAGTACAGATACGCAGTATTTT
CASSLSGVSTDTQYF
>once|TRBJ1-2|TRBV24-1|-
TGTGCCACCCGGGGGGTGCGGACCTGGGTGGTGATTAACTATGGCTACACCTTC
CATRGVRTWVVINYGYTF
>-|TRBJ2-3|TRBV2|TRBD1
TGTGCCAGCAGTCCGGGACAGGGAGGAGCAGATACGCAGTATTTT
CASSPGQGGADTQYF
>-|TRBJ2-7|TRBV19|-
TGTGCCAGTAGCCCGGACAGATACGAGCAGTACTTC
CASSPDRYEQYF
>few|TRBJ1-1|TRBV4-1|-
TGCGCCAGCAGCCAAGAGAACAGGAACACTGAAGCTTTCTTT
CASSQENRNTEAFF
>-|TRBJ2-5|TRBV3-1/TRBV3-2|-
TGTGCCAGCAGCCATATCCAAGAGACCCAGTACTTC
CASSHIQETQYF
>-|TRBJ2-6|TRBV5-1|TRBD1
TGCGCCAGCAGCTATTCTCCAACAGGGGCCGGGGCCAACGTCCTGACTTTC
CASSYSPTGAGANVLTF
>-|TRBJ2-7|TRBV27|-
TGTGCCAGCAGTTTATATCGTAGCGGCGAGCAGTACTTC
CASSLYRSGEQYF
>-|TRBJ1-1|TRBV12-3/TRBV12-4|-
TGTGCCAGCACTGCCGGGGGTTACACTGAAGCTTTCTTT
CASTAGGYTEAFF
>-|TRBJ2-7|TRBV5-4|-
TGTGCCAGCAGCTTTACAAGTAACGAGCAGTACTTC
CASSFTSNEQYF
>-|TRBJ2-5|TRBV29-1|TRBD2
TGCAGCGCTTTGTCCCGGACTAGCGGGCCGGAGGTGTGGGAGACCCAGTACTTC
CSALSRTSGPEVWETQYF
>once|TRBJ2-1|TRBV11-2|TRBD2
TGTGCCAGCAGCTTAGGACTAGCGGGAATTAAGTTCTTC
CASSLGLAGIKFF
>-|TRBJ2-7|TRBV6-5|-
TGTGCCAGCAAAAACAGAAACTCCTACGAGCAGTACTTC
CASKNRNSYEQYF
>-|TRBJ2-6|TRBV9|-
TGTGCCAGCAACAAGGGACACTTCTCTGGGGCCAACGTCCTGACTTTC
CASNKGHFSGANVLTF
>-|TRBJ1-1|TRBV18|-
TGTGCCAGCTCACCGTCGGCAGGGGAGACTGAAGCTTTCTTT
CASSPSAGETEAFF
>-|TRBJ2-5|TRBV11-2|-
TGTGCCAGCAGCTTTGGCGCGGCGATGGAGACCCAGTACTTC
CASSFGAAMETQYF
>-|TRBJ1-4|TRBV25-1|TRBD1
TGTGCCAGCAGTGAAACTCAGGGGGCCTACGAAAAACTGTTTTTT
CASSETQGAYEKLFF
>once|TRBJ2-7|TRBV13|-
TGTGCCAGCAGCTTACGGGTCTCCTACGAGCAGTACTTC
CASSLRVSYEQYF
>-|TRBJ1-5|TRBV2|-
TGTGCCAGCAGTGGGGGGCCTTATAGCAATCAGCCCCAGCATTTT
CASSGGPYSNQPQHF
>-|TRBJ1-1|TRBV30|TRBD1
TGTGCCTCCCGAGGGGGCGGGGATGAAGCTTTCTTT
CASRGGGDEAFF
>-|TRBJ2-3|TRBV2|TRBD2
TGTGCCAGCAGTTTATTACAGGGCTCTAGCGGGGGGGTTAGCACAGATACGCAGTATTTT
CASSLLQGSSGGVSTDTQYF
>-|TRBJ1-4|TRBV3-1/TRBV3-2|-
TGTGCCAGCAGCCATAAGGGGAAACTCGAAAAACTGTTTTTT
CASSHKGKLEKLFF
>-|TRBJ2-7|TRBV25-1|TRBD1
TGTGCCAGCAGTTCGACATCGACAGGGGGCTTCTACGAGCAGTACTTC
CASSSTSTGGFYEQYF
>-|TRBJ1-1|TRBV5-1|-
TGCGCCAGCAGAACAGGGCGGGACACTGAAGCTTTCTTT
CASRTGRDTEAFF
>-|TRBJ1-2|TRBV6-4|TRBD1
TGTGCCAGCAGTGCGAGACCGGGACAGAGTTACTATGGCTACACCTTC
CASSARPGQSYYGYTF